Reported below is one TCR beta chain. Its cognate antigen is unknown. The authors ran a second PCR of 7 to 11 cycles using a sample-barcoded 5' primer and a J-beta primer mix. TCRdb re-derived calls from the 5' RACE reads in MiXCR, one entry per CDR3 protein. The top ten clones hold 2.5% to 3.5% of a sample with around 780,000 distinct CDR3 sequences, more than 25% of them seen once. This specimen belongs to a study of blood T cells in healthy people across ages. General study findings and limits: It was held that the diversity estimates obtained from one million T cells were underestimates.

Germline CDR1 and CDR2: SGHVS and FNYEAQ. There are 14 residues in the CDR3. Trimming took 0 bases from V and 4 from J, leaving 4 bases between them. Separately, the same data were catalogued under a study of T cells of mothers and their children. From that report: Samples were provided by three healthy Caucasian mothers and their six children.

Sequencing was done on a sample of blood. The J gene is TRBJ1-6, the V gene TRBV7-6; D remains unclear. The origin of this receptor is a boy aged 5-17 years in good health. Here the CDR3 reads CASSLAGYNSPLHF. The DNA of the CDR3 is TGTGCCAGCAGCTTAGCGGGATATAATTCACCCCTCCACTTT.